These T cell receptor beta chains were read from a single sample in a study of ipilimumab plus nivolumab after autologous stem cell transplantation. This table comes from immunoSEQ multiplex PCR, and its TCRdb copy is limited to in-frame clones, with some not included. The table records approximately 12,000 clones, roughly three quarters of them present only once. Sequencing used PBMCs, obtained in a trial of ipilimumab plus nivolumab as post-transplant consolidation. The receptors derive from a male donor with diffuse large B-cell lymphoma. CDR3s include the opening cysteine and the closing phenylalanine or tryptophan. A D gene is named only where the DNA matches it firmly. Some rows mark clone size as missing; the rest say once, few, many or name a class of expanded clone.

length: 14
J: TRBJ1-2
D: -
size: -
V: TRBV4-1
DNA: TGCGCCAGCAGCCATATCGGGACGGACTATGGAGTGACCTTC
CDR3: CASSHIGTDYGVTF

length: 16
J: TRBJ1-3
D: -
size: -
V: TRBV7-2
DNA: TGTGCCAGCAGCTTAGTAAACAGATACTCTGGAAACACCATATATTTT
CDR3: CASSLVNRYSGNTIYF

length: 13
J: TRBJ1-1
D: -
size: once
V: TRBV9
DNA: TGTGCCAGCAGCGTAATTAACAGTCTTGAAGCTTTCTTT
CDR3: CASSVINSLEAFF

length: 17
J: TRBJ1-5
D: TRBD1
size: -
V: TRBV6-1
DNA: TGTGCCAGCAGTGTGGGACAGGGGGCTTTGGGCAATCAGCCCCAGCATTTT
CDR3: CASSVGQGALGNQPQHF

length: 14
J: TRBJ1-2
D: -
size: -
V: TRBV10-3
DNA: TGTGCCATCAGTGAGTCTCAGTCTGACTATGGCTACACCTTC
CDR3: CAISESQSDYGYTF

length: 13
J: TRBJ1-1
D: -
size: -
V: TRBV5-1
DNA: TGCGCCAGCAGCTGGTGGGGCGACACTGAAGCTTTCTTT
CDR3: CASSWWGDTEAFF

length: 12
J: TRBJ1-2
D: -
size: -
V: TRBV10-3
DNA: TGTGCCATCAGTGATGTCTCATATGGCTACACCTTC
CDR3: CAISDVSYGYTF

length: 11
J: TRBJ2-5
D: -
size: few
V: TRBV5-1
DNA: TGCGCCAGCAGCCTTCAAGAGACCCAGTACTTC
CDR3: CASSLQETQYF

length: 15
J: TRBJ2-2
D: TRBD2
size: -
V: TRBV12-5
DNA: TGTGCTAGTGGGCTAGCGGGAGTGAACACCGGGGAGCTGTTTTTT
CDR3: CASGLAGVNTGELFF

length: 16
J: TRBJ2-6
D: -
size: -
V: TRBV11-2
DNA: TGTGCCAGCAGCTTAGGGCCCGTGGCTGGGGCCAACGTCCTGACTTTC
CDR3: CASSLGPVAGANVLTF

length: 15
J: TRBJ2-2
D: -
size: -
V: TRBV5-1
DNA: TGCGCCAGCAGCTTGGAAGGACCGAACACCGGGGAGCTGTTTTTT
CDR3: CASSLEGPNTGELFF

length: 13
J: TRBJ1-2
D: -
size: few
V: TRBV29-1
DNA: TGCAGCGGCCGGGACCGATCTAACTATGGCTACACCTTC
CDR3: CSGRDRSNYGYTF

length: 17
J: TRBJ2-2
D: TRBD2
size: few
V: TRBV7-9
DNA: TGTGCCAGCAGCTTAGGGGCGGGAGGGCCAGGCACCGGGGAGCTGTTTTTT
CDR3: CASSLGAGGPGTGELFF

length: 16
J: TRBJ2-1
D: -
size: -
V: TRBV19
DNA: TGTGCCAGTAGTATAGGTGGACATCGTCGCTACAATGAGCAGTTCTTC
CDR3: CASSIGGHRRYNEQFF

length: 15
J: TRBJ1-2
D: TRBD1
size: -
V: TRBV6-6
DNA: TGTGCCAGCAGTTACGATCGACAGGGGGCGCCTGGCTACACCTTC
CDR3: CASSYDRQGAPGYTF

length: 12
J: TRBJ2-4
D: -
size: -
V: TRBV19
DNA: TGTGCCAGTAGTCCCAGGTCGGGCGGGCAGTACTTC
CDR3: CASSPRSGGQYF

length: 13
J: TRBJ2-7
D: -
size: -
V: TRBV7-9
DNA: TGTGCCAGCAGCGCTAACCGAGACTACGAGCAGTACTTC
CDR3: CASSANRDYEQYF

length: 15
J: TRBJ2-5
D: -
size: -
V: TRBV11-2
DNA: TGTGCCAGCAGCTTAATGGGGGTGTACCAAGAGACCCAGTACTTC
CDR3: CASSLMGVYQETQYF

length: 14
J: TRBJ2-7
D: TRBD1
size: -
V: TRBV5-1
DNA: TGCGCCAGCAGCGCCGGACAGGGGGTCAACGAGCAGTACTTC
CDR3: CASSAGQGVNEQYF

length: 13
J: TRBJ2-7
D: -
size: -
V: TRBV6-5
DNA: TGTGCCAGCAGTTACCTCCGGGACTACGAGCAGTACTTC
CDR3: CASSYLRDYEQYF

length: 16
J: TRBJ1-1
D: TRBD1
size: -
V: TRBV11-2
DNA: TGTGCCAGCAGCTTAGAAATGCAGGGGGCGAACACTGAAGCTTTCTTT
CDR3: CASSLEMQGANTEAFF

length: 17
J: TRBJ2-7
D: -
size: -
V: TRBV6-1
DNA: TGTGCCAGCAGTGAAGCGCGGGGGACACTGAGCTCCTACGAGCAGTACTTC
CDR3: CASSEARGTLSSYEQYF

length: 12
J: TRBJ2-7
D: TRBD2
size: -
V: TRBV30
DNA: TGTGCCTGCGGGATAGCGGGGGTCCAGCAGTACTTC
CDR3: CACGIAGVQQYF

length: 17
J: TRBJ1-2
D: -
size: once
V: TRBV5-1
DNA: TGCGCCAGCAGCCCGACCCGGCAGGGACACCAGACCTATGGCTACACCTTC
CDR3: CASSPTRQGHQTYGYTF

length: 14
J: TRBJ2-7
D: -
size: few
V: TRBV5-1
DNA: TGCGCCAGCAGCTTGGGGCACGGCTCCTACGAGCAGTACTTC
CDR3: CASSLGHGSYEQYF

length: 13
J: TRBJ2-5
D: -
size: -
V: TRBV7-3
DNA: TGTGCCAGCAGCTTACCAGGACTATCGGCCCAGTACTTC
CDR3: CASSLPGLSAQYF

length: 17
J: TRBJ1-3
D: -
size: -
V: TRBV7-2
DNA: TGTGCCAGCAGCTTAGGGGTAGGGAGGCGCTCTGGAAACACCATATATTTT
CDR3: CASSLGVGRRSGNTIYF

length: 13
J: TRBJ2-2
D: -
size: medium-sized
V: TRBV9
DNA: TGTGCCAGCAGCCCATTGAACACCGGGGAGCTGTTTTTT
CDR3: CASSPLNTGELFF

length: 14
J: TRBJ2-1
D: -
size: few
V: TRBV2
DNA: TGTGCCAGCAGTGCCAAGGCCTTTGTAGGGGAGCAGTTCTTC
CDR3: CASSAKAFVGEQFF

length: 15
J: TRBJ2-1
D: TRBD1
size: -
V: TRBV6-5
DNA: TGTGCCAGCAGTTACTCGGGGACAGCCTACAATGAGCAGTTCTTC
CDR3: CASSYSGTAYNEQFF

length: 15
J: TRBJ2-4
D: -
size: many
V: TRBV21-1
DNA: TGTGCCAGCAGCAGGTTAGGAGTTGGCAAAAACATTCAGTACTTC
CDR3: CASSRLGVGKNIQYF

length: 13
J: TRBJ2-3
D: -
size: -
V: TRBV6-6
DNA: TGTGCCAGCAGTTACTCAGGGGTAGATACGCAGTATTTT
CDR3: CASSYSGVDTQYF

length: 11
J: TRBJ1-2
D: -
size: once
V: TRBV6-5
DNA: TGTGCCAGCAGTAATTCGGGGGGCTACACCTTC
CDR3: CASSNSGGYTF

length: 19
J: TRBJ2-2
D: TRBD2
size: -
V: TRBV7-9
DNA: TGTGCCAGCAGCCCCAGGACTAGCGGGAGGGCCCAGGGCACCGGGGAGCTGTTTTTT
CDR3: CASSPRTSGRAQGTGELFF

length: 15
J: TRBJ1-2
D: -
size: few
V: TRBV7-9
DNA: TGTGCCAGCAGCTTAGATCCCAGGAGCAGCACAGGCTACACCTTC
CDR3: CASSLDPRSSTGYTF

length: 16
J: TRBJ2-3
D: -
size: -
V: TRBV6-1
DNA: TGTGCCAGCAGTGTAAGCAGGGGCGTTAGCACAGATACGCAGTATTTT
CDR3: CASSVSRGVSTDTQYF

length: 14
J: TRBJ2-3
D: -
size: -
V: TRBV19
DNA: TGTGCCAGTAGTTATACGGGGTTGACAGATACGCAGTATTTT
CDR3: CASSYTGLTDTQYF

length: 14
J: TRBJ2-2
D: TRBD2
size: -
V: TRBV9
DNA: TGTGCCAGCGGAGTAGCGGGAGCCACCGGGGAGCTGTTTTTT
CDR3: CASGVAGATGELFF

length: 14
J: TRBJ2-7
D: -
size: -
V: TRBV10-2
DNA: TGCGCCAGCAGAGAGGGGGACATTAGGTACGAGCAGTACTTC
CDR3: CASREGDIRYEQYF

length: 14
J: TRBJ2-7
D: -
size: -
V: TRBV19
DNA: TGTGCCAGTAGTATAATGGACGGCACCTACGAGCAGTACTTC
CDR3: CASSIMDGTYEQYF

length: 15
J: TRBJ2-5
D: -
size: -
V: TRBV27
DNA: TGTGCCAGCAGTTTAACTATAAACCGCCCGGAGACCCAGTACTTC
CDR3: CASSLTINRPETQYF

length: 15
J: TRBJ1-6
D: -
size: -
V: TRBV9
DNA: TGTGCCAGCAGCGTAGAGGGTCGCCCCAATTCACCCCTCCACTTT
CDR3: CASSVEGRPNSPLHF

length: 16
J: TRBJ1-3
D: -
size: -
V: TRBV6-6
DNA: TGTGCCAGCAGTGGGGTGAGACAGGTCTCTGGAAACACCATATATTTT
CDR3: CASSGVRQVSGNTIYF

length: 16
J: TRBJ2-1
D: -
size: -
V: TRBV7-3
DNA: TGTGCCAGCAGCCACGTTAGGGGGAGGGGTCACAATGAGCAGTTCTTC
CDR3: CASSHVRGRGHNEQFF

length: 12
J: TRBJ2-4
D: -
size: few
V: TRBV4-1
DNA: TGCGCCAGCAGCCAAGAATCAAACATTCAGTACTTC
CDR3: CASSQESNIQYF

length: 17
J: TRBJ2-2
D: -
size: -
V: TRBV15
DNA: TGTGCCACCAGCAGAGATCCCGCTAGCAGTAGAACCGGGGAGCTGTTTTTT
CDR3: CATSRDPASSRTGELFF

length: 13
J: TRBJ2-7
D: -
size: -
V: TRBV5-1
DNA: TGCGCCAGCAGCTTGGCCAGCTCCTACGAGCAGTACTTC
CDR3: CASSLASSYEQYF

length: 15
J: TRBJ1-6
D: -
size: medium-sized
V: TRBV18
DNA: TGTGCCAGCTCACCCAGACAGATTACAAATTCACCCCTCCACTTT
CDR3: CASSPRQITNSPLHF

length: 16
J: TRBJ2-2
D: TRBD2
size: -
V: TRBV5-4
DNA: TGTGCCAGCAGCTTGGTTTTAGCGGGGACACACCGGGGAGCTGTTTTT
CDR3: CASSLVLAGTHRGAVF

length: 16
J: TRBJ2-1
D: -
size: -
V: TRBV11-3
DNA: TGTGCCAGCAGCTTAGACTCAGGGGCTAGATACAATGAGCAGTTCTTC
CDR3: CASSLDSGARYNEQFF

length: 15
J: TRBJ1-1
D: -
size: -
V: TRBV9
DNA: TGTGCCAGCAGCGTAGGGGGAAACGGAAACACTGAAGCTTTCTTT
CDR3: CASSVGGNGNTEAFF

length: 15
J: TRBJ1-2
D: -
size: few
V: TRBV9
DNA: TGTGCCAGCAGCGTAGGGGCGCAGGGTAACTATGGCTACACCTTC
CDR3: CASSVGAQGNYGYTF

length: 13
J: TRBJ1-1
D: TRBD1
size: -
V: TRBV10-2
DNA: TGCGCCAGCATGGGACAGGGGACTTCTGAAGCTTTCTTT
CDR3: CASMGQGTSEAFF

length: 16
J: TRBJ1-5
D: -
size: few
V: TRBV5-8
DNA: TGTGCCAGCAGCTTGTTTTTACGAGCCCTTAATCAGCCCCAGCATTTT
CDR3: CASSLFLRALNQPQHF

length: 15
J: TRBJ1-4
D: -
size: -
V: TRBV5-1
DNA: TGCGCCAGCAGCTCGACACAGGGAACTAATGAAAAACTGTTTTTT
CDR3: CASSSTQGTNEKLFF